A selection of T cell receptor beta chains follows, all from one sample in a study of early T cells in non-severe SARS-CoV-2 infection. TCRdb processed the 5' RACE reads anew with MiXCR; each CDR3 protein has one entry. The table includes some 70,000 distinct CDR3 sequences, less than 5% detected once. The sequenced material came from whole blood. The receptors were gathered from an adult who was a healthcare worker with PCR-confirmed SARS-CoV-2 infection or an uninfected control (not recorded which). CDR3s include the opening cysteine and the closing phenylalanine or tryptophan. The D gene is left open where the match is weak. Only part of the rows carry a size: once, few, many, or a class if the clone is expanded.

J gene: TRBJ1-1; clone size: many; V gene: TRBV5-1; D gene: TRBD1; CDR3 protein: CASSLRGGVQAFF; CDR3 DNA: TGCGCCAGCAGCCTCAGAGGGGGCGTCCAGGCTTTCTTT
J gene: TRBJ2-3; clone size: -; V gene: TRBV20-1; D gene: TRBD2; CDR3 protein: CSAMLAGSTDTQYF; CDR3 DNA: TGCAGTGCTATGCTAGCGGGAAGCACAGATACGCAGTATTTT
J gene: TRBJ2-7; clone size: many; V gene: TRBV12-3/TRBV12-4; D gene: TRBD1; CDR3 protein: CASSFSGQGPGEQYF; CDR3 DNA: TGTGCCAGCAGTTTTTCAGGACAGGGTCCGGGGGAGCAGTACTTC
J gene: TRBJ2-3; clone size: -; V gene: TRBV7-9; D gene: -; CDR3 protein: CASSLLDTQYF; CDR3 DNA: TGTGCCAGCAGCTTGTTAGATACGCAGTATTTT
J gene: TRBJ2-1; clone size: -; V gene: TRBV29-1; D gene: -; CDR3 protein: CSVEGGADIYNEQFF; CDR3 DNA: TGCAGCGTTGAAGGGGGAGCGGATATTTACAATGAGCAGTTCTTC
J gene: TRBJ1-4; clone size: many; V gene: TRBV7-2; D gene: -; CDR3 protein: CASSLDSSTNEKLFF; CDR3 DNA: TGTGCCAGCAGCTTAGACTCCTCAACTAATGAAAAACTGTTTTTT
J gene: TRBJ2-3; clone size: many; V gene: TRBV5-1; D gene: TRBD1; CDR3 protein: CASSLGTGTVTDTQYF; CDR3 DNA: TGCGCCAGCAGCTTGGGGACAGGGACGGTCACAGATACGCAGTATTTT
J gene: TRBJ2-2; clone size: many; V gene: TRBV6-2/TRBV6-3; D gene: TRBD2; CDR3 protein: CAIGEGWTGELFF; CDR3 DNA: TGTGCAATTGGGGAGGGATGGACCGGGGAGCTGTTTTTT
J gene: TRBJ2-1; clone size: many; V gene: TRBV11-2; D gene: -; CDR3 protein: CASSSILRQGGGEQFF; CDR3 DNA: TGTGCCAGCAGCTCTATACTTAGACAGGGAGGAGGTGAGCAGTTCTTC
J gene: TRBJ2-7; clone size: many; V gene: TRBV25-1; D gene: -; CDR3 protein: CASSKAGFSYEQYF; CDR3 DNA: TGTGCCAGCAGTAAAGCCGGGTTCTCCTACGAGCAGTACTTC
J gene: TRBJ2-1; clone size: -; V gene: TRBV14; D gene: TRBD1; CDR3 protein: CASVQGFGSEQFF; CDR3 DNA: TGTGCCAGCGTACAGGGGTTCGGTAGTGAGCAGTTCTTC
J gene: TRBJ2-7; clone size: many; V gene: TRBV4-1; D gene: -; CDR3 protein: CASSQEQRGDGYEQYF; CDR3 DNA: TGCGCCAGCAGCCAAGAGCAAAGGGGGGACGGCTACGAGCAGTACTTC
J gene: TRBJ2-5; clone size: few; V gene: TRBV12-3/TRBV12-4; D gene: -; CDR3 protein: CASSLQNQETQYF; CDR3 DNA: TGTGCCAGCAGTTTACAAAACCAAGAGACCCAGTACTTC
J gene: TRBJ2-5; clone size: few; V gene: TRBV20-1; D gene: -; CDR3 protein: CSARGRIQETQYF; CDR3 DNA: TGCAGTGCTAGGGGACGGATCCAAGAGACCCAGTACTTC
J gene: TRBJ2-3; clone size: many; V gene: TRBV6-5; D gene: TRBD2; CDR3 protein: CASSTTGLAGGPGTDTQYF; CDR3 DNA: TGTGCCAGCAGCACTACAGGCCTAGCGGGAGGGCCCGGCACAGATACGCAGTATTTT
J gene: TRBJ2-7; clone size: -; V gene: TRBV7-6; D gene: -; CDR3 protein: CASSSEILPYEQYF; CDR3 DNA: TGTGCCAGCAGCTCAGAAATCCTCCCCTACGAGCAGTACTTC
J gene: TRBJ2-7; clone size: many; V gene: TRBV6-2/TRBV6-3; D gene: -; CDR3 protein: CASRKDSLVSYEQYF; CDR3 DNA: TGTGCCAGCAGAAAGGACAGCCTCGTCTCCTACGAGCAGTACTTC
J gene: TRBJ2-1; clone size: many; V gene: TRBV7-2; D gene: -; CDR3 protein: CASSRETETYNEQFF; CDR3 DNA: TGTGCCAGCAGCAGAGAGACTGAAACCTACAATGAGCAGTTCTTC
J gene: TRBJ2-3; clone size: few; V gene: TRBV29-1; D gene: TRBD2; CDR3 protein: CSDGLAGGSDTQYF; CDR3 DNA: TGCAGTGATGGACTAGCGGGAGGCTCGGATACGCAGTATTTT
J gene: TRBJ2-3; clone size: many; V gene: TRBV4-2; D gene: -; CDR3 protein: CASSPGTATDTQYF; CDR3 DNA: TGTGCCAGCAGCCCCGGGACGGCCACAGATACGCAGTATTTT
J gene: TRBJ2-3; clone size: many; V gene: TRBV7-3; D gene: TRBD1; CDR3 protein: CASSLFPGGSTDTQYF; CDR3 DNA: TGTGCCAGCAGCTTATTTCCAGGGGGCAGCACAGATACGCAGTATTTT
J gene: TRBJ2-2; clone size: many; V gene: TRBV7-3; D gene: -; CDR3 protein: CASSVDTSPGELFF; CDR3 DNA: TGTGCCAGCAGCGTGGATACTAGCCCCGGGGAGCTGTTTTTT
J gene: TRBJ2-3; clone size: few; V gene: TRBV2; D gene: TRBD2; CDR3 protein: CASSRLADTQYF; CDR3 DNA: TGTGCCAGCAGCCGACTAGCGGATACGCAGTATTTT
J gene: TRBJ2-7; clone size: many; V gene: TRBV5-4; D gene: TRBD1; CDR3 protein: CASSPGQDSYEQYF; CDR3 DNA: TGTGCCAGCAGCCCCGGACAGGACTCCTACGAGCAGTACTTC
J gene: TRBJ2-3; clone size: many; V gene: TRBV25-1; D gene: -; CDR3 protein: CASGHVDTQYF; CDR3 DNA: TGTGCCAGCGGACACGTAGATACGCAGTATTTT
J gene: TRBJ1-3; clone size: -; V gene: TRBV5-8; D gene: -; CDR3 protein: CASSFLSGNTIYF; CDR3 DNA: TGTGCCAGCAGCTTCCTCTCAGGAAACACCATATATTTT
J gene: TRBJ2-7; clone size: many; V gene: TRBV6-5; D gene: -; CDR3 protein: CASSYDEGSYEQYF; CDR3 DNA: TGTGCCAGCAGTTACGACGAGGGGTCCTACGAGCAGTACTTC
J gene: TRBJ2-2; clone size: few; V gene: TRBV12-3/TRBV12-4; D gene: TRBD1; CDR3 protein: CASSSTPGQGANTGELFF; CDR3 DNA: TGTGCCAGCAGTTCTACCCCCGGGCAGGGGGCGAACACCGGGGAGCTGTTTTTT
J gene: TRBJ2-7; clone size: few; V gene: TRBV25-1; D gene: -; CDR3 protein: CASTGSPLNYEQYF; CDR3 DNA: TGTGCCAGTACCGGGAGCCCCCTTAACTACGAGCAGTACTTC
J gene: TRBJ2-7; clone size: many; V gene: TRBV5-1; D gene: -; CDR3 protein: CASSSTYEQYF; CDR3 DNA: TGCGCCAGCAGCAGTACCTACGAGCAGTACTTC
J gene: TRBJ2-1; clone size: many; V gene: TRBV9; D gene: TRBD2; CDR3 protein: CASSVNPGTSGGAIYNEQFF; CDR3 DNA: TGTGCCAGCAGCGTAAATCCCGGGACTAGCGGGGGGGCCATCTACAATGAGCAGTTCTTC
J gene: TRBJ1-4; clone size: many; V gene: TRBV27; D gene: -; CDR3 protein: CASSVIGATNEKLFF; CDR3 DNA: TGTGCCAGCAGTGTCATCGGGGCAACTAATGAAAAACTGTTTTTT
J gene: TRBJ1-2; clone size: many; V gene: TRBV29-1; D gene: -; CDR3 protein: CSVSPEINYGYTF; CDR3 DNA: TGCAGCGTTTCCCCGGAGATTAACTATGGCTACACCTTC
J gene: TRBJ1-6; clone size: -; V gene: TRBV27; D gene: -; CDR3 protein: CASSFFLPLNSPLHF; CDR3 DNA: TGTGCCAGCAGTTTTTTTTTACCCCTAAATTCACCCCTCCACTTT
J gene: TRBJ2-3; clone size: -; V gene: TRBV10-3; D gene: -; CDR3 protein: CAISEGGASTDTQYF; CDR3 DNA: TGTGCCATCAGTGAAGGGGGTGCTAGCACAGATACGCAGTATTTT
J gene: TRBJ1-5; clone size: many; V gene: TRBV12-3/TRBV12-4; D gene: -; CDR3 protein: CASSVGGSNQPQHF; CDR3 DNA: TGTGCCAGCAGTGTCGGGGGTAGCAATCAGCCCCAGCATTTT
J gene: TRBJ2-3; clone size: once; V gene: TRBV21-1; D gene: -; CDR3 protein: CASSTPRRGYTDTQYF; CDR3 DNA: TGTGCCAGCAGCACCCCAAGGCGGGGGTACACAGATACGCAGTATTTT
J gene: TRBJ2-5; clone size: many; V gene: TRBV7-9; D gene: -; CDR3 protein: CASSWAARSTETQYF; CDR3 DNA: TGTGCCAGCAGCTGGGCGGCCAGGAGCACAGAGACCCAGTACTTC
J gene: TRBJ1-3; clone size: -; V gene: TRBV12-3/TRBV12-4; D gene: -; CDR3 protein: CASSLGTDGNTIYF; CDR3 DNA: TGTGCCAGCAGTTTGGGGACCGATGGAAACACCATATATTTT
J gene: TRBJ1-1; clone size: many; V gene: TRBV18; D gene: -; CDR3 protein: CASSPQGGIEAFF; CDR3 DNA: TGTGCCAGCTCACCCCAGGGTGGGATTGAAGCTTTCTTT
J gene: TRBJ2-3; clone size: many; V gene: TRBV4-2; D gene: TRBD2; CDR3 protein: CASSQALAGEDTQYF; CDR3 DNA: TGTGCCAGCAGCCAAGCACTAGCGGGAGAAGATACGCAGTATTTT
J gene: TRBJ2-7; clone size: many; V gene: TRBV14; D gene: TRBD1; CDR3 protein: CASSQGRQGYEQYF; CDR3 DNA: TGTGCCAGCAGCCAAGGACGACAGGGGTACGAGCAGTACTTC
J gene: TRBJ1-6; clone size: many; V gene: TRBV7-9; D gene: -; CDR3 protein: CASSYLTNSPLHF; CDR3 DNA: TGTGCCAGCAGTTACCTGACGAATTCACCCCTCCACTTT
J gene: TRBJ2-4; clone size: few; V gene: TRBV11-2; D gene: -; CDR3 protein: CASGTGGAKKNIQYF; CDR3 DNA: TGTGCCTCCGGCACCGGGGGCGCGAAGAAAAACATTCAGTACTTC
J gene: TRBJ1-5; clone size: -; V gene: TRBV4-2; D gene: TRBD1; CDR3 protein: CASSQSGTGLFRSNQPQHF; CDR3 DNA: TGTGCCAGCAGCCAATCTGGGACAGGGTTATTTCGAAGCAATCAGCCCCAGCATTTT
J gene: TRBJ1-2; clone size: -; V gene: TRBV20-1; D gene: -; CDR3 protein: CSAKRAEIYYGYTF; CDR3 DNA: TGCAGTGCTAAAAGGGCAGAGATATACTATGGCTACACCTTC
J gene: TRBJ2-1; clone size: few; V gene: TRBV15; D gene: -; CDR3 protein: CATSRDLMGNEQFF; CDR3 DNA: TGTGCCACCAGCAGAGATCTGATGGGTAATGAGCAGTTCTTC
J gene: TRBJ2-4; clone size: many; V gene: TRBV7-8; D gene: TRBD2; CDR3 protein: CASSSRLAGGLENIQYF; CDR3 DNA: TGTGCCAGCAGCAGTCGGCTAGCGGGAGGGCTAGAAAACATTCAGTACTTC
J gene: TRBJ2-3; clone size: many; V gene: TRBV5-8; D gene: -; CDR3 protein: CASPSSVWGGTDTQYF; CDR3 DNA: TGTGCCAGCCCTTCCTCCGTTTGGGGGGGCACAGATACGCAGTATTTT
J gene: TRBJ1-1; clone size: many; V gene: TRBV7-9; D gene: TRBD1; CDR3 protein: CASSGTGRGWDTEAFF; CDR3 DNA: TGTGCCAGCAGCGGGACAGGTAGGGGATGGGACACTGAAGCTTTCTTT
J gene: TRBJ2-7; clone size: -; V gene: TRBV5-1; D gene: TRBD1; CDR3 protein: CASSFATGDSYEQYF; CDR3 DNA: TGCGCCAGCAGCTTCGCGACAGGGGATTCCTACGAGCAGTACTTC
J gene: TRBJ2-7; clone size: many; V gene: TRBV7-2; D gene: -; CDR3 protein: CASSLGGAYYEQYF; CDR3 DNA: TGTGCCAGCAGCTTAGGCGGGGCATACTACGAGCAGTACTTC
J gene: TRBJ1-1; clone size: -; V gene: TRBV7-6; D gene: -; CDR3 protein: CASSPLGGNTEAFF; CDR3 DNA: TGTGCCAGCAGTCCTCTGGGGGGGAACACTGAAGCTTTCTTT